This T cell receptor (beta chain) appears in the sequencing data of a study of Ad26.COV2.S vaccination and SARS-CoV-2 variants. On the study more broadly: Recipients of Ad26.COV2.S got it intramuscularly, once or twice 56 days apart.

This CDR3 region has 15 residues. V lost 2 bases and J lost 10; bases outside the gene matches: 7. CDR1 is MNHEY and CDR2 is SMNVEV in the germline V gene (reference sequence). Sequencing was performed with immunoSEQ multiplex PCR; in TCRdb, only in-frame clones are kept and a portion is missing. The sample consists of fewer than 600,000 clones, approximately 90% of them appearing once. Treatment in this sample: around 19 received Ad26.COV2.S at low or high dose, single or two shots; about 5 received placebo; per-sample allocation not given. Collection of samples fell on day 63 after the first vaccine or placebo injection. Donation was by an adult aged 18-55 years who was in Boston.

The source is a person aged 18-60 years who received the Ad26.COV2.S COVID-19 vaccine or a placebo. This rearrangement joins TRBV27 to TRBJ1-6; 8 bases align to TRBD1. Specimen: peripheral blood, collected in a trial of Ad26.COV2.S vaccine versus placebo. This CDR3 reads CASSLRTGTGSPLHF. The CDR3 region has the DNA TGTGCCAGCAGTTTACGGACAGGGACTGGGTCACCCCTCCACTTT.